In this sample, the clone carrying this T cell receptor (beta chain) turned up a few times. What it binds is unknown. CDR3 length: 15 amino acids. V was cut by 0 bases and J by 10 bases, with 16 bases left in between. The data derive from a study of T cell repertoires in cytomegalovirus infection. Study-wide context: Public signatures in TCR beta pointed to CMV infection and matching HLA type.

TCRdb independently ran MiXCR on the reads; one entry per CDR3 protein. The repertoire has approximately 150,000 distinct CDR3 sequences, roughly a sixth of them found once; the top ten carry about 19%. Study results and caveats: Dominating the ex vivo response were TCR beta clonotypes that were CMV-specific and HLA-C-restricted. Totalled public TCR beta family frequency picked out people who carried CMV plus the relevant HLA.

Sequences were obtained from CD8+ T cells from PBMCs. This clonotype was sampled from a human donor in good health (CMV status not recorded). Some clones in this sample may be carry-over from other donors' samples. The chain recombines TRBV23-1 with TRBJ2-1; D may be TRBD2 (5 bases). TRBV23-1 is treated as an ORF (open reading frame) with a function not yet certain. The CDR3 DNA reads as TGCGCCAGCAGTCAATCTTTCCGGGGATTAGGCGAGCAGTTCTTC. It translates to CASSQSFRGLGEQFF.